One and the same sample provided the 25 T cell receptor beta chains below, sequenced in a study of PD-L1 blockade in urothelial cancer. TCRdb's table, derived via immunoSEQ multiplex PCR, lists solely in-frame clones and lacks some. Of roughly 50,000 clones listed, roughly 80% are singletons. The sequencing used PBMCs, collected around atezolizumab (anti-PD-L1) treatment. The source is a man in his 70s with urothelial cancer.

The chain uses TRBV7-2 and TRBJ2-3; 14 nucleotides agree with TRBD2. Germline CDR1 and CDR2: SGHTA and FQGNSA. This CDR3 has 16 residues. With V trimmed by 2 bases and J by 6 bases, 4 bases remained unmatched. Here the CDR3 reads CASSLWTSGGTDTQYF. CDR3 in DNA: TGTGCCAGCAGCTTATGGACTAGCGGGGGGACGGATACGCAGTATTTT.

This chain's CDR3 is CASSFADTQYF. CDR3 DNA sequence: TGTGCCAGCAGCTTCGCAGATACGCAGTATTTT. The chain is built from TRBV5-4 and TRBJ2-3; D remains ambiguous. From germline, CDR1 is SGHNT and CDR2 YYREEE (reference sequence). The germline V and J ends were trimmed by 2 bases and 4 bases, with 2 bases remaining between them. There are 11 residues in the CDR3.

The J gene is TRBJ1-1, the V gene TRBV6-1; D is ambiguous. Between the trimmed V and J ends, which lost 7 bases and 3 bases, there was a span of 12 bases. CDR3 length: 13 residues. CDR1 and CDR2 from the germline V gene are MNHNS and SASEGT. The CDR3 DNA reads TGTGCCAGCACCCGAGCCAGGCACACTGAAGCTTTCTTT. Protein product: CASTRARHTEAFF.

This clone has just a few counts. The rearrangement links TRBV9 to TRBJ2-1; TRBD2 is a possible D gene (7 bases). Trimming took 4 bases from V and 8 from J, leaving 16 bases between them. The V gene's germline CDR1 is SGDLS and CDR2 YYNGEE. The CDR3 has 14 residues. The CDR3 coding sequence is TGTGCCAGCAGCTTTTCCGGCGGGGGCGATGAGCAGTTCTTC. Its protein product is CASSFSGGGDEQFF.

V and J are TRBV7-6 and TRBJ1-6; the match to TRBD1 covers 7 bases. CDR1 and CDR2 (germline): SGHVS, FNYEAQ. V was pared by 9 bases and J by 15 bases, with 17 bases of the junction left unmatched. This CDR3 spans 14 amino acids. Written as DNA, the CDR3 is TGTGCCAGTTCCCCCTCCTACAGGGGCAGTCTCCTCCACTTT. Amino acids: CASSPSYRGSLLHF.

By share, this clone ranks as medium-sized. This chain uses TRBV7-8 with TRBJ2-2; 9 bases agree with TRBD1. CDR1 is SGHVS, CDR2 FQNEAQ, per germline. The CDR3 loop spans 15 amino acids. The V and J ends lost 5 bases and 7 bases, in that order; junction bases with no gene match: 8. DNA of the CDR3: TGTGCCAGCAGCCAGGCTGGACAGGGGAGCGGGGAGCTGTTTTTT. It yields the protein CASSQAGQGSGELFF.

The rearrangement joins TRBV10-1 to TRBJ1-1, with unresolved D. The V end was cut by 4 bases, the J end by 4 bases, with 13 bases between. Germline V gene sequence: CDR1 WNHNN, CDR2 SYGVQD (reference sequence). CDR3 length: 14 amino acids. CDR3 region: CASSGKAGSTEAFF. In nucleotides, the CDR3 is TGCGCCAGCAGTGGGAAAGCGGGGAGCACTGAAGCTTTCTTT.

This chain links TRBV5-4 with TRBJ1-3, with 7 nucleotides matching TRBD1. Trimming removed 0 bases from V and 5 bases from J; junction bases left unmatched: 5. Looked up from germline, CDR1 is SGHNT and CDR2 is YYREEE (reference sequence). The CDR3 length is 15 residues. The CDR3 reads CASSLGQGRRNTIYF. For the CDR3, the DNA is TGTGCCAGCAGCTTGGGACAGGGTAGGAGAAACACCATATATTTT. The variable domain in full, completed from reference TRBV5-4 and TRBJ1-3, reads ETGVTQSPTHLIKTRGQQVTLRCSSQSGHNTVSWYQQALGQGPQFIFQYYREEENGRGNFPPRFSGLQFPNYSSELNVNALELDDSALYLCASSLGQGRRNTIYFGEGSWLTVV.

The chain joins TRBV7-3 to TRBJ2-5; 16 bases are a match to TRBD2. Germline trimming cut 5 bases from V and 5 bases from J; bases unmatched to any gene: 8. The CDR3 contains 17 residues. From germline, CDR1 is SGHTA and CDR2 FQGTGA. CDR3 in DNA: TGTGCCAGCAGCCCGGGACTAGCGGGGGGGCAGAGGGAGACCCAGTACTTC. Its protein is CASSPGLAGGQRETQYF.

The CDR3, as DNA: TGTGCCAGCTCACCACGGCCAGGGGTGGCTTTAGGCGAGCAGTACTTC. The encoded protein is CASSPRPGVALGEQYF. V gene TRBV18 combines with J gene TRBJ2-7; maybe TRBD1 (6 bases). Trimming stripped 1 base from V and 6 bases from J, with 19 bases between. The CDR3 totals 16 residues. Germline V gene data show CDR1 as KGHSH and CDR2 as LQKENI.

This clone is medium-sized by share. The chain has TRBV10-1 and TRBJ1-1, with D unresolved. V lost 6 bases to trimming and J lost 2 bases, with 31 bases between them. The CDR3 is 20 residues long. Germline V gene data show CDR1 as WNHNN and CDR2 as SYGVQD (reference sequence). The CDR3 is CASSLSPTEGCPRKNTEAFF. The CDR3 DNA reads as TGCGCCAGCAGCCTGAGCCCCACAGAGGGATGCCCCCGGAAAAACACTGAAGCTTTCTTT.

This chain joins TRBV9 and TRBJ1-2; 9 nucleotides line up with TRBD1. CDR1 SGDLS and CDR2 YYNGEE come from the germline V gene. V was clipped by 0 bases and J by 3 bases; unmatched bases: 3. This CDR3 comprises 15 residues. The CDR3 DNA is TGTGCCAGCAGCGTAGAGGGACAGGGCTACTATGGCTACACCTTC. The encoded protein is CASSVEGQGYYGYTF.

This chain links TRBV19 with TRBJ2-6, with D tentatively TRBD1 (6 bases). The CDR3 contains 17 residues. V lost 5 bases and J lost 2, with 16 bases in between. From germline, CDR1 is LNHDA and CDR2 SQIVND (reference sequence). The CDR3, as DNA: TGTGCCAGTAGTTCTGCTTGGAACAGGGCTGGGGCCAACGTCCTGACTTTC. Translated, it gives CASSSAWNRAGANVLTF.

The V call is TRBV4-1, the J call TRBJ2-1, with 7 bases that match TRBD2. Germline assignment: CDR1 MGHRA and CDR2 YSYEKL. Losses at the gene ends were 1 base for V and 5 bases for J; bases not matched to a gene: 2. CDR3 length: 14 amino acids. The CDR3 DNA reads TGCGCCAGCAGCCAAGGACTAGCCAACAATGAGCAGTTCTTC. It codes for CASSQGLANNEQFF.

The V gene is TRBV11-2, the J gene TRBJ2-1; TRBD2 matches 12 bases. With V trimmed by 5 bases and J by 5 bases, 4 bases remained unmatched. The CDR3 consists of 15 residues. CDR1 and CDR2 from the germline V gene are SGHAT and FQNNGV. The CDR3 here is CASSRTSGTDNEQFF. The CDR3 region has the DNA TGTGCCAGCAGCCGGACTAGCGGGACAGACAATGAGCAGTTCTTC.

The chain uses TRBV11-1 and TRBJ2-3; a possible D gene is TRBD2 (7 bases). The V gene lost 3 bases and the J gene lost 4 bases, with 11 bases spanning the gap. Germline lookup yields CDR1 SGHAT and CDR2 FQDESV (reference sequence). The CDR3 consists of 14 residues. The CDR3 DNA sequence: TGTGCCAGCAGCTTTGGGGGGGCCGCAGATACGCAGTATTTT. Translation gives CASSFGGAADTQYF.

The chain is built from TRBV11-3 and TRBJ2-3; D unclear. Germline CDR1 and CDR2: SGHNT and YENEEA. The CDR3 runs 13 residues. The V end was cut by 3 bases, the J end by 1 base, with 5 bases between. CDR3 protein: CASSLGGTDTQYF. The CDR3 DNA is TGTGCCAGCAGCTTGGGCGGCACAGATACGCAGTATTTT.

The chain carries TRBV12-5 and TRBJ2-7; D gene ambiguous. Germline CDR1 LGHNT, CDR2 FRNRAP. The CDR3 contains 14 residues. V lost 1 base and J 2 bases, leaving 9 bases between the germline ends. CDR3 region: CASGLATPTYEQYF. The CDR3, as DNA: TGTGCTAGTGGTTTGGCCACACCCACCTACGAGCAGTACTTC.

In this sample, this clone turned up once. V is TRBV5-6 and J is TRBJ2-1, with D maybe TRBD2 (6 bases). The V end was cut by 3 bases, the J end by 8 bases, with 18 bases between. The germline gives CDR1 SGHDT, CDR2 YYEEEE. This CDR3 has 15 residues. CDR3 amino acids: CASSSGRAGWDEQFF. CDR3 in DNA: TGTGCCAGCAGCTCCGGTCGGGCGGGATGGGATGAGCAGTTCTTC.

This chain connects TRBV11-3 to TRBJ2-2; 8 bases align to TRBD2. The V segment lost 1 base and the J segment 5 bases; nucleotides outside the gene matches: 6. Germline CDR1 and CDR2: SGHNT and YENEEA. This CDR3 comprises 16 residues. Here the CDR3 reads CASSLVSSGGTGELFF. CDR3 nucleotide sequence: TGTGCCAGCAGCTTAGTATCCAGCGGGGGTACCGGGGAGCTGTTTTTT.

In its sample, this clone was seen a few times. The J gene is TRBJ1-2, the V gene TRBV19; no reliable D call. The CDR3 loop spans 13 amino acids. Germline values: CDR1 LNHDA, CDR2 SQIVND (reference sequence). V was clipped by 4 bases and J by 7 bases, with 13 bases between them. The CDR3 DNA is TGTGCCAGTAGTACCGCCTTTTACGGTGGCTACACCTTC. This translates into CASSTAFYGGYTF. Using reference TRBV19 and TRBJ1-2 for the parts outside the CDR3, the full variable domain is DGGITQSPKYLFRKEGQNVTLSCEQNLNHDAMYWYRQDPGQGLRLIYYSQIVNDFQKGDIAEGYSVSREKKESFPLTVTSAQKNPTAFYLCASSTAFYGGYTFGSGTRLTVV.

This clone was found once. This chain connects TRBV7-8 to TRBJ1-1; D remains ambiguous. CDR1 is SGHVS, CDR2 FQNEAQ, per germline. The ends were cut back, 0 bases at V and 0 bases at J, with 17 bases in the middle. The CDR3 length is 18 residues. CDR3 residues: CASSLAVSRPEMNTEAFF. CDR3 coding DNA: TGTGCCAGCAGCTTAGCCGTCTCGAGGCCTGAAATGAACACTGAAGCTTTCTTT.

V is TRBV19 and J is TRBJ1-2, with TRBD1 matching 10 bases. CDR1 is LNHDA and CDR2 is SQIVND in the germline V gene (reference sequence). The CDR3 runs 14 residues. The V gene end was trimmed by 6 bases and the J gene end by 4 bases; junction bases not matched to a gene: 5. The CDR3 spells CASRPTGGVYGYTF. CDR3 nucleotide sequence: TGTGCCAGTAGGCCGACAGGGGGCGTCTATGGCTACACCTTC. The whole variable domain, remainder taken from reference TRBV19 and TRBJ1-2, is DGGITQSPKYLFRKEGQNVTLSCEQNLNHDAMYWYRQDPGQGLRLIYYSQIVNDFQKGDIAEGYSVSREKKESFPLTVTSAQKNPTAFYLCASRPTGGVYGYTFGSGTRLTVV.

CDR3 nucleotides: TGTGCCAGCAGCCCCCGACAGGGTAACACTGAAGCTTTCTTT. Protein product: CASSPRQGNTEAFF. The J gene is TRBJ1-1, the V gene TRBV9, with TRBD1 identical over 7 bases. V lost 4 bases and J lost 2; bases outside the gene matches: 5. The V gene's germline CDR1 is SGDLS and CDR2 YYNGEE. The length of the CDR3 is 14 residues. Full variable domain (outside the CDR3, taken from reference TRBV9 and TRBJ1-1): DSGVTQTPKHLITATGQRVTLRCSPRSGDLSVYWYQQSLDQGLQFLIQYYNGEERAKGNILERFSAQQFPDLHSELNLSSLELGDSALYFCASSPRQGNTEAFFGQGTRLTVV.

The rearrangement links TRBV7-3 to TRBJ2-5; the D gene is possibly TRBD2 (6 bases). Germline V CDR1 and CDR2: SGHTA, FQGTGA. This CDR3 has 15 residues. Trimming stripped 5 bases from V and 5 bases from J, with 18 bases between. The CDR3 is CASSLGGARRETQYF. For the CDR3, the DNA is TGTGCCAGCAGCCTCGGCGGGGCTCGAAGGGAGACCCAGTACTTC.